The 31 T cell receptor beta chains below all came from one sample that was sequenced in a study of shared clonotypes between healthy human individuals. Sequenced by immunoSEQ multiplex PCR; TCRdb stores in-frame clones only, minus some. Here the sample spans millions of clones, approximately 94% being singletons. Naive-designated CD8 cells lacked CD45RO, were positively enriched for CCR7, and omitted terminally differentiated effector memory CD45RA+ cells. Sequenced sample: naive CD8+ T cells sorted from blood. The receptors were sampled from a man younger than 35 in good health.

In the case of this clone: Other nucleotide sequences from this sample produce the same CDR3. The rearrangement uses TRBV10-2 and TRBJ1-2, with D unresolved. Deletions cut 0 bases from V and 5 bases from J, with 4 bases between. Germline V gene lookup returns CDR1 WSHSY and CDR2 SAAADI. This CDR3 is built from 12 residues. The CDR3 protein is CASSESSYGYTF. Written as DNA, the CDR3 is TGCGCCAGCAGTGAGTCCTCTTATGGCTACACCTTC.

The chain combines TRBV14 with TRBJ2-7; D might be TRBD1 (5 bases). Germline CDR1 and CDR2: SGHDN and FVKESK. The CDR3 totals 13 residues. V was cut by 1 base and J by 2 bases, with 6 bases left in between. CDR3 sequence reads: CASSQGRAYEQYF. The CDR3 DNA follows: TGTGCCAGCAGCCAAGGCAGGGCCTACGAGCAGTACTTC. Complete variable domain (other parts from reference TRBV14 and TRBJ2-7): EAGVTQFPSHSVIEKGQTVTLRCDPISGHDNLYWYRRVMGKEIKFLLHFVKESKQDESGMPNNRFLAERTGGTYSTLKVQPAELEDSGVYFCASSQGRAYEQYFGPGTRLTVT.

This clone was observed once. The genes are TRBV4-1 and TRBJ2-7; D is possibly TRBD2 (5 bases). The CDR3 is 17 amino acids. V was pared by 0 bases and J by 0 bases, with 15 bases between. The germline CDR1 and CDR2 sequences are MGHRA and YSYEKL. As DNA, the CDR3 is TGCGCCAGCAGCCAAGAGATTGAGGGTTTTGCCTCCTACGAGCAGTACTTC. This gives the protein CASSQEIEGFASYEQYF.

CDR3 residues: CASSTGGDYGYTF. In DNA form, the CDR3 reads TGCGCCAGTTCCACAGGGGGCGACTATGGCTACACCTTC. The chain has TRBV4-1 and TRBJ1-2; TRBD1 agrees at 9 bases. The J segment lost 3 bases and the V segment lost 9 bases, leaving 5 bases of the junction unmatched. CDR1 MGHRA and CDR2 YSYEKL come from the germline V gene. This CDR3 region has 13 residues.

In DNA, the CDR3 is TGCGCCAGCAGTAAAAAAACTCCTTCGCGACAGGGGGCTTACAATGAGCAGTTCTTC. This gives the protein CASSKKTPSRQGAYNEQFF. The rearrangement joins TRBV10-1 to TRBJ2-1, with 10 bases lining up with TRBD1. Unmatched junction bases numbered 17, after V lost 5 bases and J lost 4 bases. Germline V lookup: CDR1 WNHNN, CDR2 SYGVQD (reference sequence). CDR3 length equals 19 residues.

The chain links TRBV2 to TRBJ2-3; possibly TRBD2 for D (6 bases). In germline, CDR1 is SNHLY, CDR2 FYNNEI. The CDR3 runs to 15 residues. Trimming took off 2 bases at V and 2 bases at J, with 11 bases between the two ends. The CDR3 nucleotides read TGTGCCAGCAGTGAATTTCTAGCGATCACAGATACGCAGTATTTT. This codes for CASSEFLAITDTQYF.

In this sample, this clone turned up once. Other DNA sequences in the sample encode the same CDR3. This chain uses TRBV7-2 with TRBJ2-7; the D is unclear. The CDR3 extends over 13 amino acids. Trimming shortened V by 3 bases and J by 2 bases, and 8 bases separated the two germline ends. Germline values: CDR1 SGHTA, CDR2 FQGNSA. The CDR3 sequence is CASSFTSAYEQYF. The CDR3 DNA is TGTGCCAGCAGCTTTACATCCGCCTACGAGCAGTACTTC.

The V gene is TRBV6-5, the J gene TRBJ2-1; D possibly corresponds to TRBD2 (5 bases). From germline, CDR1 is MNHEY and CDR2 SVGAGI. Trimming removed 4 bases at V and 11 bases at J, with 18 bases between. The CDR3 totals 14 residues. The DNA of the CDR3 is TGTGCCAGCAGTTCCATGGACTGGCCAATGCAGCAGTTCTTC. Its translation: CASSSMDWPMQQFF.

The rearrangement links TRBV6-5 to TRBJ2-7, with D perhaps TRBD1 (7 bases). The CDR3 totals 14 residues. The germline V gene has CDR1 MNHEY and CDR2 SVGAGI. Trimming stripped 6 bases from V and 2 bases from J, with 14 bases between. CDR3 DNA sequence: TGTGCCAGCAGGGTCACAGGGGAGGCCTACGAGCAGTACTTC. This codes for CASRVTGEAYEQYF.

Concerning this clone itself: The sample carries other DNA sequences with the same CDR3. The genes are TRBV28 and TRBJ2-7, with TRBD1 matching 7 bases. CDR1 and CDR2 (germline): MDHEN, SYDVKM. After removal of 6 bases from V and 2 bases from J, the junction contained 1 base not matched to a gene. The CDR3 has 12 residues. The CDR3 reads CASRTGTYEQYF. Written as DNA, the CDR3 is TGTGCCAGCAGGACAGGGACCTACGAGCAGTACTTC. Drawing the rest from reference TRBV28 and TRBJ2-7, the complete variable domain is DVKVTQSSRYLVKRTGEKVFLECVQDMDHENMFWYRQDPGLGLRLIYFSYDVKMKEKGDIPEGYSVSREKKERFSLILESASTNQTSMYLCASRTGTYEQYFGPGTRLTVT.

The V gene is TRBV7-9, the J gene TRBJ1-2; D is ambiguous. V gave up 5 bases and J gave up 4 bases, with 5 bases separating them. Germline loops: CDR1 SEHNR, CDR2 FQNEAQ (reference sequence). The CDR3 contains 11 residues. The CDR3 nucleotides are TGTGCCAGCAGCGTTACCTATGGCTACACCTTC. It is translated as CASSVTYGYTF.

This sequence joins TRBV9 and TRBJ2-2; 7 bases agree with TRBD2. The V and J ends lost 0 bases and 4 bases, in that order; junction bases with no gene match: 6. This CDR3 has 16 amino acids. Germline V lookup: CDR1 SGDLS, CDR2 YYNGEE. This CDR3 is CASSVEGGGVTGELFF. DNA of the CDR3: TGTGCCAGCAGCGTAGAGGGCGGGGGTGTCACCGGGGAGCTGTTTTTT.

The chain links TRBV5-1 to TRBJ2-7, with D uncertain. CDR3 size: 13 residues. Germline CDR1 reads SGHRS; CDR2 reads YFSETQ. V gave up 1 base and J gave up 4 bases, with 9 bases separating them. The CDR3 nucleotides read TGCGCCAGCAGCTTGCATCCAGCGTACGAGCAGTACTTC. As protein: CASSLHPAYEQYF.

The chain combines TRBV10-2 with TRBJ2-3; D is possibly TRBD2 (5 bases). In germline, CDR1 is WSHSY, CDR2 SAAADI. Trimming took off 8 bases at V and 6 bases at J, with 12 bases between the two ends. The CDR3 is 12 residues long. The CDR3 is CASRWTYDTQYF. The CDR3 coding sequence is TGCGCCAGCCGCTGGACTTACGATACGCAGTATTTT.

CDR3 nucleotide sequence: TGTGCCAGTAGTATTGATTTAGAGTCCTACAATGAGCAGTTCTTC. It yields the protein CASSIDLESYNEQFF. V is TRBV19 and J is TRBJ2-1; no reliable D call. CDR1 and CDR2 (germline): LNHDA, SQIVND (reference sequence). Between the trimmed V and J ends, which lost 3 bases and 1 base, there was a span of 10 bases. CDR3 length equals 15 residues.

CDR3: CASSLSEKYGYTF. The CDR3, as DNA: TGTGCCAGCAGTTTGTCAGAGAAGTATGGCTACACCTTC. V is TRBV27 and J is TRBJ1-2; D gene uncertain. V dropped 3 bases and J dropped 5 bases, with 10 bases sitting between them. This CDR3 is built from 13 residues. Germline V lookup: CDR1 MNHEY, CDR2 SMNVEV (reference sequence).

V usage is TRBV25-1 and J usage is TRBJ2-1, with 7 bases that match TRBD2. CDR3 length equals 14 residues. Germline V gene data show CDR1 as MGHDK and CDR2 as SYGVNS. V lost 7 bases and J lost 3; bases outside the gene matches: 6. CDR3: CASMSGISYNEQFF. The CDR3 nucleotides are TGTGCCAGCATGAGCGGGATCAGCTACAATGAGCAGTTCTTC.

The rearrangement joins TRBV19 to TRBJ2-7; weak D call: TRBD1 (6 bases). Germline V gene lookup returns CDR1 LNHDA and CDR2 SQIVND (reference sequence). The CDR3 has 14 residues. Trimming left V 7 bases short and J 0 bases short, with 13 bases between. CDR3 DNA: TGTGCCAGTACCCCGACAGGACTCTCCTACGAGCAGTACTTC. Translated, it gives CASTPTGLSYEQYF.

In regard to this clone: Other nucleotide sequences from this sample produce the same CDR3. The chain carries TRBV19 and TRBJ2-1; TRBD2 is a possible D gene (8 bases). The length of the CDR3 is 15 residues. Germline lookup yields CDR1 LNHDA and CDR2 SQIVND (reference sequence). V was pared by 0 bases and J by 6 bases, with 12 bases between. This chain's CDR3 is CASSIDREGANEQFF. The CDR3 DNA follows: TGTGCCAGTAGTATAGATCGGGAGGGGGCCAATGAGCAGTTCTTC.

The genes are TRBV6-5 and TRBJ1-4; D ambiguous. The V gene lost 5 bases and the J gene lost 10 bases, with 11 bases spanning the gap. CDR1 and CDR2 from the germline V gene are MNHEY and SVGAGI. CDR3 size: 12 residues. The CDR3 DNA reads TGTGCCAGCAGTACCGTCGCAGGAAAACTGTTTTTT. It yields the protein CASSTVAGKLFF.

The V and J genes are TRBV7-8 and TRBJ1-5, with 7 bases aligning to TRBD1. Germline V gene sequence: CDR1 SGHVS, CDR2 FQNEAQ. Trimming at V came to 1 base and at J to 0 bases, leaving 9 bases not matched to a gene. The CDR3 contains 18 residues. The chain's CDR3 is CASSLGVKGALSNQPQHF. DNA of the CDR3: TGTGCCAGCAGCTTAGGGGTGAAGGGGGCGCTTAGCAATCAGCCCCAGCATTTT. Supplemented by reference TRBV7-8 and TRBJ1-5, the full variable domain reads GAGVSQSPRYKVAKRGQDVALRCDPISGHVSLFWYQQALGQGPEFLTYFQNEAQLDKSGLPSDRFFAERPEGSVSTLKIQRTQQEDSAVYLCASSLGVKGALSNQPQHFGDGTRLSIL.

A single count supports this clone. CDR3 DNA sequence: TGTGCCTGGAGTTTAGGTGATGGGCAGTTCTTC. Protein product: CAWSLGDGQFF. This chain uses TRBV30 with TRBJ2-1; D remains unclear. V was clipped by 2 bases and J by 12 bases, with 11 bases between them. Per germline, CDR1 GTSNPN and CDR2 SVGIG (reference sequence). The CDR3 consists of 11 residues.

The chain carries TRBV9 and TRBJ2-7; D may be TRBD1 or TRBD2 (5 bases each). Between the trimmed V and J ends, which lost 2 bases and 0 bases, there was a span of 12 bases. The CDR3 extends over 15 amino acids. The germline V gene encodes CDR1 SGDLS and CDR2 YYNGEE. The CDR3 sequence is CASSVIPGSSYEQYF. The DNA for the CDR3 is TGTGCCAGCAGCGTCATTCCAGGGAGCTCCTACGAGCAGTACTTC.

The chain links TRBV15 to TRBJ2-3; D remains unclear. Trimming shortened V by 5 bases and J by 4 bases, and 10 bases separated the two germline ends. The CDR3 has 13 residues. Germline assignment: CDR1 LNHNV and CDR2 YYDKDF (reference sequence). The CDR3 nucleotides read TGTGCCACCAGCCATTCTATGTCAGATACGCAGTATTTT. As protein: CATSHSMSDTQYF.

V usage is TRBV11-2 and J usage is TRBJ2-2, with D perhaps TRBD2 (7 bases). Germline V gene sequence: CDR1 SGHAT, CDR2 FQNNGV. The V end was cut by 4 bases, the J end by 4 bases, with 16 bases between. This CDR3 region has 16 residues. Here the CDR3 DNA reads TGTGCCAGCAGCTCTTTCTGGGGGGGCACCACCGGGGAGCTGTTTTTT. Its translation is CASSSFWGGTTGELFF.

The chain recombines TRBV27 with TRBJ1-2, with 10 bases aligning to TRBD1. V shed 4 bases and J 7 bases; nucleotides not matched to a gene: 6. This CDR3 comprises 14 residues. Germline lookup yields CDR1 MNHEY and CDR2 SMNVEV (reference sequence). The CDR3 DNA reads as TGTGCCAGCAGTTATGGGACAGGGGCGAGTGGCTACACCTTC. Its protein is CASSYGTGASGYTF.

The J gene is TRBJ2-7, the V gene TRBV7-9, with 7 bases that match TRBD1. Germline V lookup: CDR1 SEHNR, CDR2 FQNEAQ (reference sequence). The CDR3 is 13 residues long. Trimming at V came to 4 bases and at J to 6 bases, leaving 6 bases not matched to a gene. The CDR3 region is CASSWRQGLEQYF. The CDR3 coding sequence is TGTGCCAGCAGCTGGCGACAGGGCCTCGAGCAGTACTTC.

The CDR3 sequence is CASSHRSGDSYNEQFF. CDR3 nucleotides: TGCGCCAGCAGCCACCGTAGCGGTGACTCCTACAATGAGCAGTTCTTC. The genes are TRBV4-1 and TRBJ2-1; weak D call: TRBD2 (6 bases). The CDR3 extends over 16 amino acids. The V end lost 3 bases, the J end lost 0 bases, and 12 bases lay between the germline ends. CDR1 is MGHRA and CDR2 is YSYEKL in the germline V gene.

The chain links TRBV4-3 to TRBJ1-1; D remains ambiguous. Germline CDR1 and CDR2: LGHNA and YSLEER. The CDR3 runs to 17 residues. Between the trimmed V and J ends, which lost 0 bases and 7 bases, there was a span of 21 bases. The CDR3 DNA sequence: TGCGCCAGCAGCCAAGATTACGTGTGGCAAGACAAAATTGAAGCTTTCTTT. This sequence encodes CASSQDYVWQDKIEAFF.

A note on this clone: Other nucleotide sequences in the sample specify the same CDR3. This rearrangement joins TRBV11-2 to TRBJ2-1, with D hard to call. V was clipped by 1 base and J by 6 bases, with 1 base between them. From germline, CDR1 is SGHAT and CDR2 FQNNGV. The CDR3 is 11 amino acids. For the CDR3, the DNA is TGTGCCAGCAGCTTAGTCAATGAGCAGTTCTTC. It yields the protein CASSLVNEQFF.

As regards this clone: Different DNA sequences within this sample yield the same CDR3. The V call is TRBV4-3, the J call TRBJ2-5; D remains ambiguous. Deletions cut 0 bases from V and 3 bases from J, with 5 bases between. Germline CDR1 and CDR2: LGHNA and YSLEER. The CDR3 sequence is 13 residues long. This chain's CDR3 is CASSQDKEETQYF. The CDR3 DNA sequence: TGCGCCAGCAGCCAAGACAAAGAAGAGACCCAGTACTTC.